Listed here are 19 T cell receptor beta chains from one sample, sequenced in a study of OX40 agonist ivuxolimab in advanced cancers. Library preparation was by the immunoSEQ multiplex PCR assay. This immuneACCESS table, as held by TCRdb, lists in-frame sequences with V and J called but not all clones. Of the missing ones, under half trace to an unresolved V gene in checked studies; the others have no known cause. This sample has about 35,000 clones in its table, and more than 60% of those were observed once. More than 12% of the sample comes from the top ten. The source was CD4+ or CD8+ T cells sorted from blood, collected in a trial of the OX40 agonist ivuxolimab. The origin of the receptors is an adult with an advanced solid tumor such as melanoma, head and neck, liver or kidney cancer.

The chain is built from TRBV7-9 and TRBJ2-5, with 11 bases fitting TRBD2. CDR1 is SEHNR, CDR2 FQNEAQ, per germline (reference sequence). The V gene end was trimmed by 4 bases and the J gene end by 2 bases; junction bases not matched to a gene: 3. CDR3 length: 15 amino acids. The CDR3 loop is CASSWGTSGQETQYF. In DNA, the CDR3 is TGTGCCAGCAGCTGGGGGACTAGCGGACAAGAGACCCAGTACTTC.

The V call is TRBV19, the J call TRBJ2-1; possibly TRBD2 for D (5 bases). Germline V lookup: CDR1 LNHDA, CDR2 SQIVND (reference sequence). The CDR3 is made up of 16 amino acids. Trimming shortened V by 1 base and J by 3 bases, and 13 bases separated the two germline ends. The CDR3 loop is CASSIVHSGGYNEQFF. The CDR3 nucleotides are TGTGCCAGTAGTATAGTGCACTCCGGAGGCTACAATGAGCAGTTCTTC.

This chain links TRBV7-8 with TRBJ2-7, with TRBD1 as a possible D gene (6 bases). Germline V gives CDR1 SGHVS, CDR2 FQNEAQ. CDR3 length: 14 residues. V was cut by 1 base and J by 2 bases, with 9 bases left in between. CDR3 residues: CASSLVQGPYEQYF. For the CDR3, the DNA is TGTGCCAGCAGCTTAGTACAGGGCCCCTACGAGCAGTACTTC.

V and J are TRBV5-5 and TRBJ2-1; D may match TRBD1 or TRBD2 (5 bases each). Germline V gene sequence: CDR1 SGHKS, CDR2 YYEKEE (reference sequence). V was pared by 4 bases and J by 10 bases, with 15 bases between. The CDR3 covers 13 residues. DNA of the CDR3: TGTGCCAGCAGCGGGACCGCTAAGGACGAGCAGTTCTTC. This encodes CASSGTAKDEQFF.

Here the CDR3 DNA reads TGTGCCAGCAGCCTTAGTGGGGACCCACGGGACGAGCAGTACTTC. It translates to CASSLSGDPRDEQYF. The gene calls are TRBV5-5 and TRBJ2-7; the D gene could be TRBD1 or TRBD2 (5 bases each). The V gene's germline CDR1 is SGHKS and CDR2 YYEKEE (reference sequence). The V gene lost 4 bases and the J gene lost 5 bases, with 19 bases spanning the gap. The CDR3 sequence is 15 residues long. The full variable domain, rest sourced from reference TRBV5-5 and TRBJ2-7, is DAGVTQSPTHLIKTRGQQVTLRCSPISGHKSVSWYQQVLGQGPQFIFQYYEKEERGRGNFPDRFSARQFPNYSSELNVNALLLGDSALYLCASSLSGDPRDEQYFGPGTRLTVT.

The gene calls are TRBV27 and TRBJ2-4; the D gene is possibly TRBD2 (6 bases). Deletions cut 4 bases from V and 0 bases from J, with 7 bases between. Germline loops: CDR1 MNHEY, CDR2 SMNVEV (reference sequence). This CDR3 is built from 14 residues. The CDR3 DNA sequence: TGTGCCAGCAGTTCGGGACTAGCCAAAAACATTCAGTACTTC. Translated, it gives CASSSGLAKNIQYF.

This rearrangement joins TRBV15 to TRBJ2-1; a possible D gene is TRBD2 (5 bases). V was pared by 10 bases and J by 5 bases, with 15 bases between. Germline V CDR1 and CDR2: LNHNV, YYDKDF (reference sequence). This CDR3 contains 13 residues. The CDR3 is CAIGQLGDNEQFF. The CDR3 DNA reads TGTGCCATCGGCCAGCTCGGGGACAATGAGCAGTTCTTC.

This chain uses TRBV19 with TRBJ2-7; a possible D gene is TRBD2 (6 bases). This CDR3 is 13 amino acids long. From germline, CDR1 is LNHDA and CDR2 SQIVND (reference sequence). V lost 10 bases, J lost 0 bases, and 13 bases lay in between. CDR3 amino acids: CATKRAGSYEQYF. The CDR3 DNA follows: TGTGCCACAAAACGAGCGGGCTCCTACGAGCAGTACTTC.

This rearrangement joins TRBV9 to TRBJ2-3, with D perhaps matching TRBD2 (7 bases). The V gene lost 3 bases and the J gene lost 2 bases, with 13 bases spanning the gap. The CDR3 sequence is 15 residues long. Germline lookup yields CDR1 SGDLS and CDR2 YYNGEE. The chain's CDR3 is CASSARGGVTDTQYF. CDR3 DNA: TGTGCCAGCAGCGCGAGAGGGGGGGTCACAGATACGCAGTATTTT.

This chain uses TRBV5-8 with TRBJ2-7; 10 bases fit TRBD1. This CDR3 region has 14 residues. Germline V gene sequence: CDR1 SGHTS, CDR2 YDEGEE. The V and J ends lost 5 bases and 7 bases, in that order; junction bases with no gene match: 9. The CDR3: CASSSGTGEGEQYF. The DNA for the CDR3 is TGTGCCAGCAGTTCCGGGACAGGGGAAGGTGAGCAGTACTTC.

The chain employs TRBV11-2 and TRBJ2-5; 7 nucleotides align to TRBD2. CDR1 and CDR2 from the germline V gene are SGHAT and FQNNGV. This CDR3 comprises 14 residues. J lost 7 bases, V lost 0 bases, and 5 bases had no gene match. The CDR3 sequence is CASSLDTAGWTQYF. CDR3 bases: TGTGCCAGCAGCTTAGATACAGCGGGATGGACCCAGTACTTC. The entire variable domain, with the rest obtained from reference TRBV11-2 and TRBJ2-5, is as follows: EAGVAQSPRYKIIEKRQSVAFWCNPISGHATLYWYQQILGQGPKLLIQFQNNGVVDDSQLPKDRFSAERLKGVDSTLKIQPAKLEDSAVYLCASSLDTAGWTQYFGPGTRLLVL.

The chain carries TRBV30 and TRBJ2-7; D not certain. Germline V gene data show CDR1 as GTSNPN and CDR2 as SVGIG (reference sequence). V lost 3 bases, J lost 3 bases, and 12 bases lay in between. The CDR3 covers 13 residues. DNA for the CDR3: TGTGCCTGGAGGGAAAACCTTGACTACGAGCAGTACTTC. As protein: CAWRENLDYEQYF.

The chain has TRBV5-1 and TRBJ1-5; D unresolved. The CDR3 extends over 15 amino acids. V was clipped by 1 base and J by 6 bases, with 14 bases between them. Germline values: CDR1 SGHRS, CDR2 YFSETQ. CDR3 amino acids: CASSLSGMGGQPQHF. The CDR3 region has the DNA TGCGCCAGCAGCTTGAGTGGGATGGGCGGTCAGCCCCAGCATTTT.

V and J are TRBV27 and TRBJ1-6; weak D call: TRBD1 (5 bases). The germline V and J ends were trimmed by 6 bases and 4 bases, with 10 bases remaining between them. The germline gives CDR1 MNHEY, CDR2 SMNVEV (reference sequence). The CDR3 length is 14 residues. CDR3 residues: CASRTPGYNSPLHF. The CDR3 nucleotides are TGTGCCAGCAGAACACCAGGGTATAATTCACCCCTCCACTTT.

This chain connects TRBV28 to TRBJ2-7; TRBD1 agrees at 11 bases. The CDR3 has 14 residues. Germline lookup yields CDR1 MDHEN and CDR2 SYDVKM. V gave up 4 bases and J gave up 5 bases; unmatched junction bases: 4. The CDR3, as DNA: TGTGCCAGCAGTTCGGGACAGGGGGTCCACGAGCAGTACTTC. Protein: CASSSGQGVHEQYF.

The CDR3 bases are TGTGCCAGCATAGGCGCTAGCGGGAGATCCTACGAGCAGTACTTC. This gives the protein CASIGASGRSYEQYF. This chain links TRBV2 with TRBJ2-7; 10 bases match TRBD2. The CDR3 runs 15 residues. Trimming took 7 bases from V and 1 from J; bases not matched to a gene: 7. Per germline, CDR1 SNHLY and CDR2 FYNNEI.

J is TRBJ2-7 and V is TRBV2; 9 bases align to TRBD2. CDR1 is SNHLY, CDR2 FYNNEI, per germline. The CDR3 has 17 amino acids. Trimming removed 7 bases from V and 4 bases from J; junction bases left unmatched: 17. CDR3 residues: CASIGAGGLGATYEQYF. The CDR3 DNA follows: TGTGCCAGCATCGGGGCGGGAGGGCTCGGTGCTACATACGAGCAGTACTTC.

This clone was seen once. The chain is built from TRBV28 and TRBJ2-4; D is possibly TRBD1 (6 bases). The CDR3 runs 16 residues. Germline CDR1 reads MDHEN; CDR2 reads SYDVKM. The ends were cut back, 7 bases at V and 2 bases at J, with 18 bases in the middle. The CDR3 spells CASKPRGYDSKNIQYF. In DNA form, the CDR3 reads TGTGCCAGCAAACCTAGGGGGTATGATTCCAAAAACATTCAGTACTTC.

V gene TRBV11-3 combines with J gene TRBJ2-3, with a weak D call TRBD1 (6 bases). This CDR3 comprises 14 residues. Germline V gene lookup returns CDR1 SGHNT and CDR2 YENEEA. V lost 4 bases, J lost 2 bases, and 10 bases lay in between. DNA of the CDR3: TGTGCCAGCAGCTGGGGGACAAACACAGATACGCAGTATTTT. Residues: CASSWGTNTDTQYF.